This T cell receptor (beta chain) was profiled in a study of T cells in Graves' hyperthyroidism and ophthalmopathy. General study results and limits: Appearing also in blood were most of the thyroid clonotypes expanded above 0.001.

Amplified TCR beta CDR3 regions derived from RNA transcripts. RT-PCR in the first round (using the HTBI primer set) targeted the TCR CDR3. From the multiplex PCR reads, TCRdb called clonotypes with MiXCR, one entry per CDR3 protein. The profile shows 640,000 or so distinct CDR3 sequences, 14% of them singletons. Duration under 3 months, a NOSPECS grade of at least 4, and a Clinical Activity Score of at least 3 characterized the ophthalmopathy patients. Out of over 7.5 ml of fresh peripheral blood came the PBMCs. The sample holds a few counts of this clonotype. Its antigen is not known. Trimming shortened V by 8 bases and J by 7 bases, and 17 bases separated the two germline ends. Germline values: CDR1 MNHNS, CDR2 SASEGT. The CDR3 runs 14 residues.

This TCR was recovered from a woman aged 18 to 35 with Graves' ophthalmopathy. The J gene is TRBJ2-2, the V gene TRBV6-1; D is possibly TRBD1 (6 bases). Material for sequencing was blood. This chain's CDR3 is CASQGQGVSGELFF. The DNA for the CDR3 is TGTGCCAGCCAGGGGCAGGGCGTCAGCGGGGAGCTGTTTTTT.